These 22 T cell receptor beta chains share one sample of origin, sequenced in a study of radiotherapy plus CTLA-4 blockade in lung cancer. Sequenced by immunoSEQ multiplex PCR; TCRdb stores in-frame clones only, minus some. The table has roughly 57,000 clones, roughly four fifths seen once. The specimen comprised peripheral blood, sampled from a patient treated with radiotherapy plus ipilimumab. The source is a human donor with non-small cell lung cancer whose response to radiotherapy plus ipilimumab could not be evaluated.

The rearrangement uses TRBV7-9 and TRBJ1-2; tentative D call: TRBD1 (5 bases). The germline V gene encodes CDR1 SEHNR and CDR2 FQNEAQ (reference sequence). The V gene lost 8 bases and the J gene lost 7 bases, with 14 bases spanning the gap. The CDR3 loop spans 12 amino acids. The CDR3 region is CASGGTAGGYTF. The CDR3 DNA reads as TGTGCCAGCGGCGGGACGGCGGGTGGCTACACCTTC.

V usage is TRBV6-1 and J usage is TRBJ1-5; tentative D call: TRBD1 (5 bases). Looked up from germline, CDR1 is MNHNS and CDR2 is SASEGT. This CDR3 spans 14 amino acids. Deletions cut 6 bases from V and 4 bases from J, with 13 bases between. The CDR3 protein is CASRAGQGNQPQHF. Written as DNA, the CDR3 is TGTGCCAGCAGGGCAGGGCAAGGGAATCAGCCCCAGCATTTT.

The rearrangement uses TRBV29-1 and TRBJ2-2; D might be TRBD2 (7 bases). CDR3 length: 14 amino acids. V was pared by 6 bases and J by 4 bases, with 15 bases between. Germline loops: CDR1 SQVTM, CDR2 ANQGSEA. The CDR3 here is CSVRGGVGTGELFF. The CDR3 bases are TGCAGCGTCCGAGGGGGGGTTGGCACCGGGGAGCTGTTTTTT.

The chain has TRBV23-1 and TRBJ2-7; 9 bases match TRBD1. TRBV23-1 is noted as an ORF with a role that remains uncertain. The CDR3 spans 14 residues. Losses at the gene ends were 4 bases for V and 5 bases for J; bases not matched to a gene: 6. The CDR3 loop is CASSLRDRDHEQYF. The DNA for the CDR3 is TGCGCCAGCAGTCTACGGGACAGGGACCACGAGCAGTACTTC.

This chain joins TRBV10-2 and TRBJ2-1; 7 bases match TRBD2. Per the germline V gene, CDR1 is WSHSY and CDR2 is SAAADI. The CDR3 totals 17 residues. Trimming at V came to 1 base and at J to 0 bases, leaving 6 bases not matched to a gene. In DNA, the CDR3 is TGCGCCAGCAGTGAGTTGGGGCGGGGGAGCTCCTACAATGAGCAGTTCTTC. This encodes CASSELGRGSSYNEQFF.

This sequence joins TRBV2 and TRBJ1-4; 9 bases agree with TRBD1. Germline trimming cut 4 bases from V and 8 bases from J; bases unmatched to any gene: 5. The CDR3 extends over 14 amino acids. Germline values: CDR1 SNHLY, CDR2 FYNNEI. CDR3: CASSGGTGYEKLFF. CDR3 coding DNA: TGTGCCAGCAGTGGAGGGACAGGGTACGAAAAACTGTTTTTT. The whole variable domain, remainder taken from reference TRBV2 and TRBJ1-4, is EPEVTQTPSHQVTQMGQEVILRCVPISNHLYFYWYRQILGQKVEFLVSFYNNEISEKSEIFDDQFSVERPDGSNFTLKIRSTKLEDSAMYFCASSGGTGYEKLFFGSGTQLSVL.

The V and J genes are TRBV2 and TRBJ2-7; possibly TRBD1 for D (5 bases). The length of the CDR3 is 16 residues. Germline-derived CDR1 and CDR2 are SNHLY and FYNNEI. V lost 6 bases and J lost 2, with 20 bases in between. CDR3 sequence reads: CASRGIDSPEAYEQYF. CDR3 bases: TGTGCCAGCAGGGGAATAGACAGTCCCGAGGCCTACGAGCAGTACTTC.

The rearrangement uses TRBV5-5 and TRBJ1-2; D is possibly TRBD1 (5 bases). The CDR3 totals 16 residues. The germline V and J ends were trimmed by 5 bases and 8 bases, with 25 bases remaining between them. Germline lookup yields CDR1 SGHKS and CDR2 YYEKEE (reference sequence). CDR3: CASRPAGWSGGGGYTF. The CDR3 DNA follows: TGTGCCAGCAGGCCGGCCGGCTGGTCTGGGGGAGGAGGCTACACCTTC.

The genes are TRBV7-8 and TRBJ1-2, with 8 bases that match TRBD1. The CDR3 runs to 13 residues. CDR1 and CDR2 from the germline V gene are SGHVS and FQNEAQ. V was clipped by 5 bases and J by 12 bases; unmatched bases: 11. The CDR3 reads CASSLDRDQVDTF. The CDR3 DNA reads TGTGCCAGCAGCCTGGACAGGGACCAGGTGGACACCTTC.

The gene calls are TRBV7-8 and TRBJ2-7, with TRBD1 matching 8 bases. Germline V gives CDR1 SGHVS, CDR2 FQNEAQ. V dropped 3 bases and J dropped 2; count of bases not matched to a gene: 3. The CDR3 is 14 residues long. CDR3 in amino acids: CASSLDRAAYEQYF. The DNA of the CDR3 is TGTGCCAGCAGCTTGGACAGGGCAGCCTACGAGCAGTACTTC.

The rearrangement joins TRBV11-2 to TRBJ2-2; weak D call: TRBD2 (5 bases). Germline V CDR1 and CDR2: SGHAT, FQNNGV. The CDR3 length is 17 residues. V lost 5 bases to trimming and J lost 5 bases, with 21 bases between them. The CDR3 region is CASSLTERRVGTGELFF. The CDR3 coding sequence is TGTGCCAGCAGCCTTACGGAGCGGCGTGTAGGGACCGGGGAGCTGTTTTTT.

V gene TRBV6-1 combines with J gene TRBJ1-2; 7 nucleotides align to TRBD1. After removal of 2 bases from V and 6 bases from J, the junction contained 3 bases not matched to a gene. CDR3 length: 13 residues. The germline CDR1 and CDR2 sequences are MNHNS and SASEGT. The DNA for the CDR3 is TGTGCCAGCAGTGAAACCGACAGGGATGGCTACACCTTC. Translation: CASSETDRDGYTF.

The chain employs TRBV6-6 and TRBJ1-1; D gene ambiguous. V dropped 0 bases and J dropped 8 bases, with 4 bases sitting between them. Germline loops: CDR1 MNHNY, CDR2 SVGAGI (reference sequence). This CDR3 has 11 amino acids. CDR3 region: CASSYSAEAFF. The CDR3 region has the DNA TGTGCCAGCAGTTACTCGGCCGAAGCTTTCTTT.

The chain employs TRBV2 and TRBJ1-5, with 10 bases identical to TRBD1. With 7 bases clipped from V and 4 bases from J, the junction kept 7 bases outside the gene matches. This CDR3 comprises 15 residues. Germline V lookup: CDR1 SNHLY, CDR2 FYNNEI. In DNA form, the CDR3 reads TGTGCCAGCAACGACCGGACAGGGGGAAATCAGCCCCAGCATTTT. It is translated as CASNDRTGGNQPQHF.

This chain uses TRBV5-5 with TRBJ2-1; TRBD1 matches 8 bases. CDR3 size: 14 residues. V trimming: 3 bases; J trimming: 1 base; junction bases outside the gene matches: 0. Germline V gene lookup returns CDR1 SGHKS and CDR2 YYEKEE (reference sequence). The CDR3: CASSWDRSYNEQFF. The CDR3 nucleotides are TGTGCCAGCAGCTGGGACAGGTCCTACAATGAGCAGTTCTTC.

This rearrangement joins TRBV2 to TRBJ1-4, with D uncertain. With 7 bases removed from V and 4 bases from J, the gap between germline ends came to 7 bases. Germline V CDR1 and CDR2: SNHLY, FYNNEI. This CDR3 spans 12 amino acids. CDR3 loop: CASKRDNEKLFF. CDR3 coding DNA: TGTGCCAGCAAGAGGGATAATGAAAAACTGTTTTTT.

The rearrangement links TRBV5-1 to TRBJ2-5, with 7 bases fitting TRBD2. This CDR3 spans 16 amino acids. The germline V gene has CDR1 SGHRS and CDR2 YFSETQ. After removal of 4 bases from V and 2 bases from J, the junction contained 11 bases not matched to a gene. This chain's CDR3 is CASSPGGGVRQETQYF. The CDR3 DNA is TGCGCCAGCAGCCCCGGGGGAGGGGTGAGACAAGAGACCCAGTACTTC.

CDR3 region: CASSQGGSPADTQYF. For the CDR3, the DNA is TGCGCCAGCAGCCAAGGTGGGAGTCCCGCGGATACGCAGTATTTT. V usage is TRBV4-3 and J usage is TRBJ2-3; weak D call: TRBD2 (5 bases). The germline gives CDR1 LGHNA, CDR2 YSLEER. Trimming cost V 1 base and J 6 bases, with 14 bases left between them. The CDR3 is 15 residues long.

The gene calls are TRBV7-2 and TRBJ1-6; 7 bases fit TRBD1. V lost 5 bases and J lost 14; bases outside the gene matches: 12. Looked up from germline, CDR1 is SGHTA and CDR2 is FQGNSA. The CDR3 has 14 residues. Here the CDR3 reads CASSRDRFTVALHF. CDR3 bases: TGTGCCAGCAGCCGGGACAGATTCACAGTGGCCCTCCACTTT.

The chain joins TRBV7-2 to TRBJ2-2, with 7 bases fitting TRBD1. This CDR3 is 16 amino acids long. Germline V gene lookup returns CDR1 SGHTA and CDR2 FQGNSA. Unmatched junction bases numbered 11, after V lost 5 bases and J lost 5 bases. CDR3 protein: CASSRTGALKTGELFF. The CDR3 region has the DNA TGTGCCAGCAGCCGAACAGGGGCGTTAAAGACCGGGGAGCTGTTTTTT.

The chain recombines TRBV28 with TRBJ1-1; tentatively, D is TRBD1 (5 bases). The CDR3 is 14 residues long. CDR1 is MDHEN and CDR2 is SYDVKM in the germline V gene. Trimming removed 0 bases at V and 1 base at J, with 6 bases between. The CDR3 DNA sequence: TGTGCCAGCAGTTTATGGCAGGGGAACACTGAAGCTTTCTTT. Translating gives CASSLWQGNTEAFF.

The J gene is TRBJ2-5, the V gene TRBV6-5; tentatively, D is TRBD1 (5 bases). CDR3 length: 12 residues. Germline V gene lookup returns CDR1 MNHEY and CDR2 SVGAGI. V shed 5 bases and J shed 5 bases, with 9 bases lying between them. This chain's CDR3 is CASSQGPETQYF. CDR3 nucleotide sequence: TGTGCCAGCAGTCAGGGTCCCGAGACCCAGTACTTC.